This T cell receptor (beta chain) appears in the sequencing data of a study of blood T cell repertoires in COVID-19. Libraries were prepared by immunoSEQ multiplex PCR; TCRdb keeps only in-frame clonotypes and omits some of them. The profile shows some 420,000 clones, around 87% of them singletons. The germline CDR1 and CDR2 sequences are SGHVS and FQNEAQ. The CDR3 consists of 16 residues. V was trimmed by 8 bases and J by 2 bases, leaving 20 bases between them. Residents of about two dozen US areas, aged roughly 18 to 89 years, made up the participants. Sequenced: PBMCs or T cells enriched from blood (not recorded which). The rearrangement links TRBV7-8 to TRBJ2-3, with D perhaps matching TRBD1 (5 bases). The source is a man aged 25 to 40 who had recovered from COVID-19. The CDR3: CASDSSPRTSTDTQYF. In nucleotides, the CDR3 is TGTGCCAGCGACTCCTCCCCTCGGACATCCACAGATACGCAGTATTTT.